The entry that follows covers one TCR beta chain sequence. This sample was included in a study of blood T cell repertoires in COVID-19. About the research overall: The United States, Italy and Spain provided the acute and convalescent COVID-19 samples. T cells, B-cell-depleted T cells, or PBMCs supplied cDNA or gDNA.

Germline V CDR1 and CDR2: KGHSH, LQKENI. The CDR3 runs 15 residues. V was pared by 4 bases and J by 4 bases, with 4 bases of the junction left unmatched. Authors' processing steps: Researchers report that nucleated cell counts were estimated from reference gene primer amplification. Generated by immunoSEQ multiplex PCR, the TCRdb table keeps only in-frame clones and is missing some. V, J and clone size are taken as reported in that table, and D and trimming were inferred from the DNA itself. The sample consists of approximately 78,000 clones, approximately 86% of them appearing once. V usage is TRBV18 and J usage is TRBJ1-2; 12 nucleotides align to TRBD1. This receptor was identified in a man in his fifties or sixties with acute or convalescent COVID-19. The specimen was peripheral blood. The CDR3 DNA reads TGTGCCAGCTCACGGGGACAGGGGGCAACCTATGGCTACACCTTC. Its translation: CASSRGQGATYGYTF.